The TCR beta chain described here comes from a study of blood T cell repertoires in COVID-19 (dated by TCRdb to about 2020). Regarding the research as a whole: The collaborator samples originated in the United States, Italy and Spain and spanned the acute and convalescent phases of COVID-19. The repertoires were released in a freely available public database intended as a resource for research on the immune response to SARS-CoV-2. Nearly every sample came with metadata listing a de-identified subject ID, COVID-19 status, age in years and sex. Subjects who had been exposed to COVID-19, were actively infected with it, or had recovered from it provided the deeply sampled blood TCRbeta repertoires that made up the dataset. Where HLA class I and class II types were available, the types were taken from metadata supplied by the sample provider, not from assay-based typing. The samples were drawn from two sources: the first 160 participants of the ongoing ImmuneRACE study, and 1,000 to 1,500 subjects contributed by 6 global collaborators. The prospective study material was composed of cDNA or gDNA derived from T cells, B-cell-depleted T cells, or PBMCs.

Trimming costs V 6 bases and J 6 bases, and their ends lie 7 bases apart. Sequences SGHTA (CDR1) and FQGTGA (CDR2) are obtained from the germline V gene. Including the terminal cysteine and phenylalanine, the CDR3 comprises 11 residues. Here the CDR3 DNA is all that survives: 33 bases in frame from base 1. TCRbeta CDR3 regions were amplified from genomic DNA using the immunoSEQ Assay, a bias-controlled multiplex PCR. The paper's data handling went like this. Nucleated cell counts per sample were estimated from amplification of reference gene primers within the assay. To quantify the absolute abundance of each unique TCRbeta CDR3 rearrangement, sequence reads were collapsed and filtered. For each sample, productive Simpson clonality was calculated as the square root of Simpson's diversity index over productive rearrangements. TCRdb obtained this table from immuneACCESS and retained in-frame rearrangements with V and J assigned. These tables miss some clones; where compared with another copy, unresolved V genes account for less than half of the shortfall, and the remainder is unexplained. The V and J calls and clone size were taken over from that table, and D and trimming were inferred from the DNA. The sample table holds about 170,000 clones, of which around 81% were seen once. The top ten constitute approximately 10% of the sample.

Collaborating institutions collected whole blood in K2EDTA tubes following their own protocols. For TCRbeta analysis, collaborators shipped samples as frozen whole blood, isolated PBMCs, or DNA extracted from either of those sample types. Study-level results and caveats: Clinical and demographic metadata were provided uncurated, with the amount varying by source and participant.

A word on this clone: Its binding antigen is unknown. Within one base of it there is no much larger clone, and no base qualities were kept.

Sequenced input: peripheral blood. This clonotype originated in a man between 65 and 80 years old with active or convalescent COVID-19. The chain links TRBV7-3 with TRBJ2-3, with TRBD1 tentatively as D gene (5 bases match). CDR3 sequence: CASSRGDTQYF. The DNA is as follows: TGTGCCAGCAGTAGGGGCGATACGCAGTATTTT.